This T cell receptor (beta chain) came from a study of cytomegalovirus exposure and HLA in healthy donors. Use of 60 Vbeta and 13 Jbeta primers characterized the PCR. Here immunoSEQ multiplex PCR was the method, and the copy in TCRdb shows in-frame clones only, minus some. The profile shows roughly 140,000 clones, around 65% of them singletons. Specimen: PBMCs. This TCR was sampled from a woman in her twenties or thirties in good health and CMV-seropositive.

CDR3 sequence (DNA): TGCACCAGCAGCCAAGTGGAGGGACAGCAGTTCTTC. Its protein is CTSSQVEGQQFF. The chain links TRBV1 to TRBJ2-1; the D call TRBD2 from the table was never checked on the DNA. TRBV1 constitutes a pseudogene. The CDR3 contains 12 residues.